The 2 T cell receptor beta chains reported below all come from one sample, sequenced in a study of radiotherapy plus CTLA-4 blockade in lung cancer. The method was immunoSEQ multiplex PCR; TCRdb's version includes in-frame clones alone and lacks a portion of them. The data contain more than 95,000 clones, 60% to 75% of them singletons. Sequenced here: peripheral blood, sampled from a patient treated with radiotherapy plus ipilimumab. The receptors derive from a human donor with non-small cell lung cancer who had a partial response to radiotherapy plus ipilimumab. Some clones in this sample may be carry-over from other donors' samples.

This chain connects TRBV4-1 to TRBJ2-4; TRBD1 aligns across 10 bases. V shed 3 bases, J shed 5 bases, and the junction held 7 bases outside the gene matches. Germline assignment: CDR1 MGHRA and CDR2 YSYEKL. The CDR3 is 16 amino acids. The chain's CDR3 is CASSQLQGQGQNIQYF. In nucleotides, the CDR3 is TGCGCCAGCAGCCAGCTCCAGGGACAGGGGCAAAACATTCAGTACTTC.

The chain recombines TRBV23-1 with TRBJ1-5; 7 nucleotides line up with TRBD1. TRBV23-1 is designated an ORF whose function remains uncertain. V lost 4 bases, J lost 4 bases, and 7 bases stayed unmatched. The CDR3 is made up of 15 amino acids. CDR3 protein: CASSPGQTKNQPQHF. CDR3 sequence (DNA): TGCGCCAGCAGTCCGGGACAGACCAAGAATCAGCCCCAGCATTTT.